By sample fraction, the clone carrying this T cell receptor gamma chain is medium-sized. Antigen unknown. This could be a read error, since a much larger clone is one nucleotide away. The sample has other DNA sequences that encode this CDR3 too. This specimen comes from a study of γδ T cells in repeated Plasmodium falciparum infection. Study context: Donors were malaria-exposed Malian children or age- and gender-matched Australian children. Study findings and constraints: Repeated controlled infections reportedly drove waves of new clonotype selection in Vdelta2-negative, mostly Vdelta1+, gammadelta repertoires. Vgamma9/Vdelta2+ repertoires stayed stably polyclonal over time and infection.

The CDR3 extends over 13 amino acids. Germline V gene sequence: CDR1 GITISATS, CDR2 ISYDGTV (reference sequence). TCRdb reanalyzed the multiplex PCR reads using CATT. The sample carries more than 12,000 gamma-chain clones, 1.5% to 2% recorded once. Vgamma9/Vdelta2+ and Vdelta2-negative gammadelta T cells were flow-sorted from PBMC for bulk sequencing. The gene calls are TRGV9 and TRGJ1 or TRGJ2. Sequenced sample: gamma-delta T cells from blood. This TCR was sampled from a pool of human donors (malaria-infected and uninfected, not separated). The CDR3 sequence: CALWEVPYYKKLF. In nucleotides, the CDR3 is TGTGCCCTGTGGGAGGTGCCTTATTATAAGAAACTCTTT.